The entry that follows covers one T cell receptor beta chain sequence. Its antigen is not known. The sample comes from a study of CD4 T cell repertoires in COVID-19. Whole-study findings and limits: Several top expanded SARS-CoV-2-reactive clonotypes were shared by two or three memory subsets.

Sequencing was done directly on freshly isolated, uncultured memory T cells. The data were produced by immunoSEQ multiplex PCR, yet TCRdb's version contains in-frame clones alone and is incomplete. The repertoire includes more than 65,000 clones, about 80% of them detected once, and approximately 0.55% sits in the top ten. The clonotype was recovered from a human donor who had COVID-19. The source material was CD4+ T cells from peripheral blood, sampled after recovery from COVID-19.

The CDR3 loop reads CASSLDTGPLGGGLAKNIQYF. CDR3 in DNA: TGCGCCAGCAGCTTGGATACCGGGCCACTTGGCGGGGGACTAGCCAAAAACATTCAGTACTTC. The J gene is TRBJ2-4, the V gene TRBV5-1; 7 nucleotides agree with TRBD2. The CDR3 has 21 residues. With V trimmed by 0 bases and J by 0 bases, 18 bases remained unmatched. In germline, CDR1 is SGHRS, CDR2 YFSETQ.